The clone carrying this T cell receptor (beta chain) was seen many times. The target antigen is unknown. This entry belongs to a study of read filtering for tumor transcriptome and immune sequencing. Study-wide background: Whole-transcriptome libraries were prepared after DNase treatment. General observations from the study: Single-read clonotypes: about 81.9% of IR-seq clonotypes (about 3.5% of reads), more than 70% of RNA-seq clonotypes (roughly 45% of reads).

The V and J ends lost 0 bases and 9 bases respectively, with 11 bases between them. This CDR3 spans 12 amino acids. The V gene's germline CDR1 is SQVTM and CDR2 ANQGSEA. The library was built from about 400 ng RNA with molecular barcoded adaptors for alpha/delta and beta/gamma chains. In TCRdb, the reads were re-called with MiXCR into one record per CDR3 protein. This sample has roughly 130,000 distinct CDR3 sequences; approximately 13% occur once, and the top ten carry 8% to 13%. This receptor was obtained from a donor at least 40 years old with multiple myeloma. The rearrangement links TRBV29-1 to TRBJ1-2; no firm D call. Material for sequencing was a population of CD138-negative cells sorted from bone marrow. The DNA for the CDR3 is TGCAGCGTTGAAGATCTTCAAGCGAGCTACACCTTC. Protein product: CSVEDLQASYTF.